The rows below give T cell receptor beta chains drawn from one sample of a study of technical replicates of blood from four donors. Produced via immunoSEQ multiplex PCR; TCRdb's table is partial and in-frame only. The sample shows tens of thousands of clones, approximately 94% of them seen only once. The sample comprised T cells isolated from PBMCs. The receptors stem from a human donor in good health. Each CDR3 is given with its conserved first and last residue. Fields, in order: J gene, CDR3 length, V gene, CDR3 protein.

J gene: TRBJ1-1; CDR3 length: 15; V gene: TRBV5-1; CDR3 protein: CASRIDSGRSTEAFF
J gene: TRBJ2-7; CDR3 length: 15; V gene: TRBV5-1; CDR3 protein: CASSPRDTDSYEQYF
J gene: TRBJ2-3; CDR3 length: 13; V gene: TRBV13; CDR3 protein: CASSSPAGGTQYF
J gene: TRBJ1-5; CDR3 length: 13; V gene: TRBV2; CDR3 protein: CASTGGYRQPQHF
J gene: TRBJ1-2; CDR3 length: 13; V gene: TRBV28; CDR3 protein: CASRSGQGYGYTF
J gene: TRBJ1-2; CDR3 length: 14; V gene: TRBV28; CDR3 protein: CASSLNPVHYGYTF
J gene: TRBJ2-1; CDR3 length: 14; V gene: TRBV29-1; CDR3 protein: CSVPEQGAFNEQFF
J gene: TRBJ2-7; CDR3 length: 15; V gene: TRBV9; CDR3 protein: CASSVETGEMDEQYF
J gene: TRBJ2-1; CDR3 length: 13; V gene: TRBV7-9; CDR3 protein: CASSLAGANEQFF
J gene: TRBJ2-7; CDR3 length: 14; V gene: TRBV2; CDR3 protein: CAILRLAGAYEQYF
J gene: TRBJ1-1; CDR3 length: 16; V gene: TRBV4-1; CDR3 protein: CASSQGQGSWGTEAFF
J gene: TRBJ1-2; CDR3 length: 13; V gene: TRBV4-1; CDR3 protein: CASSQIEAHGYTF
J gene: TRBJ1-1; CDR3 length: 12; V gene: TRBV12-5; CDR3 protein: CASTGGNTEAFF
J gene: TRBJ1-5; CDR3 length: 12; V gene: TRBV30; CDR3 protein: CAWSLSNQPQHF
J gene: TRBJ2-3; CDR3 length: 13; V gene: TRBV10-3; CDR3 protein: CATGEGSTDTQYF
J gene: TRBJ2-7; CDR3 length: 14; V gene: TRBV6-1; CDR3 protein: CASSEGGQGWEQYF
J gene: TRBJ1-3; CDR3 length: 15; V gene: TRBV5-4; CDR3 protein: CASSVTGFSGNTIYF
J gene: TRBJ2-3; CDR3 length: 14; V gene: TRBV5-1; CDR3 protein: CASSLGQGGDTQYF
J gene: TRBJ1-4; CDR3 length: 17; V gene: TRBV7-9; CDR3 protein: CASSPLGQGAGNEKLFF
J gene: TRBJ2-7; CDR3 length: 16; V gene: TRBV10-3; CDR3 protein: CAISESAGDGRYEQYF
J gene: TRBJ2-1; CDR3 length: 19; V gene: TRBV18; CDR3 protein: CASSPRDRAPTVVNNEQFF
J gene: TRBJ1-4; CDR3 length: 16; V gene: TRBV5-1; CDR3 protein: CASSLGRGAINEKLFF
J gene: TRBJ2-1; CDR3 length: 19; V gene: TRBV19; CDR3 protein: CASSIDSTHSGSSYNEQFF
J gene: TRBJ1-1; CDR3 length: 15; V gene: TRBV9; CDR3 protein: CASSGSGGVGTEAFF
J gene: TRBJ1-6; CDR3 length: 19; V gene: TRBV27; CDR3 protein: CASSLLSRPSGTGPSPLHF
J gene: TRBJ2-1; CDR3 length: 16; V gene: TRBV7-9; CDR3 protein: CASSTWTSGGGNEQFF
J gene: TRBJ1-5; CDR3 length: 14; V gene: TRBV28; CDR3 protein: CASRTGTESQPQHF
J gene: TRBJ2-1; CDR3 length: 20; V gene: TRBV28; CDR3 protein: CASSLFRGTRSPHFYNEQFF
J gene: TRBJ2-2; CDR3 length: 15; V gene: TRBV5-8; CDR3 protein: CASSPEDRAAGELFF
J gene: TRBJ2-3; CDR3 length: 19; V gene: TRBV13; CDR3 protein: CASSLGGLAGGPSTDTQYF
J gene: TRBJ2-7; CDR3 length: 17; V gene: TRBV14; CDR3 protein: CASSQALGGPTGLKQYF
J gene: TRBJ2-1; CDR3 length: 17; V gene: TRBV7-6; CDR3 protein: CASSLRSGQGADNEQFF
J gene: TRBJ2-7; CDR3 length: 17; V gene: TRBV5-4; CDR3 protein: CASSLYRAGAFGYEQYF
J gene: TRBJ2-1; CDR3 length: 16; V gene: TRBV5-1; CDR3 protein: CASSSDPGQAVGEQFF
J gene: TRBJ2-1; CDR3 length: 14; V gene: TRBV5-5; CDR3 protein: CASGTGDPYNEQFF
J gene: TRBJ1-5; CDR3 length: 17; V gene: TRBV28; CDR3 protein: CASSLGGPGHSNQPQHF
J gene: TRBJ1-5; CDR3 length: 14; V gene: TRBV28; CDR3 protein: CASKGGSSNQPQHF
J gene: TRBJ2-1; CDR3 length: 15; V gene: TRBV6-4; CDR3 protein: CASSELAGGYNEQFF
J gene: TRBJ1-4; CDR3 length: 16; V gene: TRBV19; CDR3 protein: CASSIAWQGVDEKLFF
J gene: TRBJ2-7; CDR3 length: 14; V gene: TRBV6-1; CDR3 protein: CASSNPRSSYEQYF
J gene: TRBJ1-2; CDR3 length: 16; V gene: TRBV15; CDR3 protein: CATSRVLQGLANGYTF
J gene: TRBJ2-2; CDR3 length: 13; V gene: TRBV2; CDR3 protein: CASRTANTGELFF
J gene: TRBJ2-7; CDR3 length: 17; V gene: TRBV11-2; CDR3 protein: CASSLGPWTDSSYEQYF
J gene: TRBJ1-1; CDR3 length: 14; V gene: TRBV19; CDR3 protein: CASSSRSRSGSPFF
J gene: TRBJ1-4; CDR3 length: 15; V gene: TRBV7-2; CDR3 protein: CASSRWTEDNEKLFF
J gene: TRBJ1-5; CDR3 length: 15; V gene: TRBV19; CDR3 protein: CASRVRDRSNQPQHF
J gene: TRBJ1-1; CDR3 length: 18; V gene: TRBV7-9; CDR3 protein: CASSLTWSTGEQGTEAFF
J gene: TRBJ2-7; CDR3 length: 15; V gene: TRBV15; CDR3 protein: CATSPLVAGGPEQYF
J gene: TRBJ1-4; CDR3 length: 12; V gene: TRBV30; CDR3 protein: CAWSLFSEKLFF
J gene: TRBJ1-1; CDR3 length: 15; V gene: TRBV5-1; CDR3 protein: CASSPDGQEGTEAFF
J gene: TRBJ1-1; CDR3 length: 17; V gene: TRBV18; CDR3 protein: CASSLSQGGPANTEAFF
J gene: TRBJ2-7; CDR3 length: 14; V gene: TRBV4-1; CDR3 protein: CASSQVEGPYEQYF
J gene: TRBJ2-7; CDR3 length: 14; V gene: TRBV18; CDR3 protein: CASTTGTGAYEQYF
J gene: TRBJ2-3; CDR3 length: 14; V gene: TRBV28; CDR3 protein: CASSLMARRDTQYF
J gene: TRBJ2-7; CDR3 length: 15; V gene: TRBV18; CDR3 protein: CASSQMGQGGDEQYF
J gene: TRBJ2-1; CDR3 length: 15; V gene: TRBV28; CDR3 protein: CASSLGGGSYNEQFF